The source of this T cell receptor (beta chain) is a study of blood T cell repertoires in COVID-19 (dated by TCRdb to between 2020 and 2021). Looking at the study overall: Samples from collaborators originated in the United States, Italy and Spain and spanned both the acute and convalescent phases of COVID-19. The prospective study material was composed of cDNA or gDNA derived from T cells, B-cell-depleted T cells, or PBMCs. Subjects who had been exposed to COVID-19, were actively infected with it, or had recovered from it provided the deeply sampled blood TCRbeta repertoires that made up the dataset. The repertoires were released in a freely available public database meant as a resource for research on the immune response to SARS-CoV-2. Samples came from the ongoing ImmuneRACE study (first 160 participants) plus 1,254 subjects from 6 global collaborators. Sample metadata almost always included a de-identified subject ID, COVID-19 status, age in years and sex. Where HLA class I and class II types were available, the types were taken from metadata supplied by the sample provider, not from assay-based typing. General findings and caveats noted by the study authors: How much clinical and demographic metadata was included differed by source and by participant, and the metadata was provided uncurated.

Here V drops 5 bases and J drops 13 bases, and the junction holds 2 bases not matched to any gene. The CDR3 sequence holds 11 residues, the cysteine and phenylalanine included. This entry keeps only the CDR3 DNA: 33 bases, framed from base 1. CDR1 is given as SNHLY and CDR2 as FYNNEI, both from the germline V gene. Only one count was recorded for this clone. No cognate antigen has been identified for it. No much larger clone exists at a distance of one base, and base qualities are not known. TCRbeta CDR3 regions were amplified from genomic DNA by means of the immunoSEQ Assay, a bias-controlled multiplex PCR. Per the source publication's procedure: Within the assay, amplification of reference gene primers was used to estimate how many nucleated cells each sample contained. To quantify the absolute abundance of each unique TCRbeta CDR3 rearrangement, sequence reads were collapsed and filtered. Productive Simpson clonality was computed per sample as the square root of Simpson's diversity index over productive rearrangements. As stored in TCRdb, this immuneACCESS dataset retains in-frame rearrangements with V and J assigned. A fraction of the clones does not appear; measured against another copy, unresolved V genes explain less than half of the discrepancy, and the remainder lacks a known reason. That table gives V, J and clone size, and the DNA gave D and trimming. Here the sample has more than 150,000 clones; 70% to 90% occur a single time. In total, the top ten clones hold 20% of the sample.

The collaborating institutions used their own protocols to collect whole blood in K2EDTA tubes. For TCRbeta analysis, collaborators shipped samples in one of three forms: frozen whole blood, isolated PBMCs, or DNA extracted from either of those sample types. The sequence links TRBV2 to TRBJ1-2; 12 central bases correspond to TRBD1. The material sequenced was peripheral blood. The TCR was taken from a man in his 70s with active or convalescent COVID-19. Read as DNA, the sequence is TGTGCCAGCAGTCTGGGACAGGGGGCCACCTTC. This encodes CASSLGQGATF.